The subject of this entry is one T cell receptor beta chain. Living in about two dozen US areas, the participants were between 18 and 89 years of age. Participants classified as exposed had met a COVID-19 case within 2 weeks before study entry. Original methodology: Reference gene primer amplification gave estimated nucleated cell counts. Assay: immunoSEQ multiplex PCR; the TCRdb copy retains only in-frame clones and omits some. From that table come the V and J calls and clone size; the DNA was used to work out D and trimming. Found here are 200,000 to 250,000 clones, approximately 86% of them singletons; the top ten hold roughly 4.9%. This record comes from a study of blood T cell repertoires in COVID-19. V was trimmed by 6 bases and J by 4 bases, leaving 17 bases between them. CDR1 SNHLY and CDR2 FYNNEI come from the germline V gene. The CDR3 extends over 15 amino acids.

V gene TRBV2 combines with J gene TRBJ2-3; maybe TRBD2 (6 bases). The sequence derives from a woman aged 25-40 years who had been exposed to COVID-19. Material: PBMCs or T cells enriched from blood (not recorded which). CDR3 amino acids: CASSSWASAADTQYF. DNA of the CDR3: TGTGCCAGCAGCTCATGGGCTAGCGCAGCAGATACGCAGTATTTT. Full variable domain (rest looked up from reference TRBV2 and TRBJ2-3): EPEVTQTPSHQVTQMGQEVILRCVPISNHLYFYWYRQILGQKVEFLVSFYNNEISEKSEIFDDQFSVERPDGSNFTLKIRSTKLEDSAMYFCASSSWASAADTQYFGPGTRLTVL.